Below are 10 T cell receptor beta chains sequenced from a single sample in a study of T cell repertoires in cytomegalovirus infection. TCRdb reprocessed the reads with MiXCR, giving one entry per CDR3 protein. Seen here are fewer than 900,000 distinct CDR3 sequences, under 35% observed once, and the top ten hold around 14%. These TCRs are of unknown antigen specificity. The material was cultured CD8+ T cells from PBMCs, obtained from culture after CMV antigen stimulation. The receptor set was obtained from a human donor in good health (CMV status not recorded). Some clones in this sample may be carry-over from other donors' samples.

The J gene is TRBJ1-2, the V gene TRBV5-4, with D possibly TRBD1 on 5 matching bases. The CDR3 length is 15 residues. Trimming left V 4 bases short and J 0 bases short, with 13 bases between. The V gene's germline CDR1 is SGHNT and CDR2 YYREEE (reference sequence). The CDR3 loop is CASSLRREANYGYTF. CDR3 DNA sequence: TGTGCCAGCAGCCTCCGCAGGGAAGCTAACTATGGCTACACCTTC.

This clonotype was seen at least ten times. The chain has TRBV7-6 and TRBJ2-1; TRBD1 aligns across 8 bases. The CDR3 sequence is 16 residues long. Germline V gives CDR1 SGHVS, CDR2 FNYEAQ. J lost 4 bases, V lost 5 bases, and 10 bases had no gene match. The DNA of the CDR3 is TGTGCCAGCAGCCCCCAGGGGGCTCCCCTTTACAATGAGCAGTTCTTC. Protein sequence: CASSPQGAPLYNEQFF.

This chain joins TRBV19 and TRBJ1-1; weak D call: TRBD1 (5 bases). V lost 5 bases and J 0 bases, leaving 13 bases between the germline ends. Germline loops: CDR1 LNHDA, CDR2 SQIVND (reference sequence). The CDR3 length is 15 residues. The CDR3 DNA follows: TGTGCCAGTAGTTCGTTAGGACACTTGAACACTGAAGCTTTCTTT. It encodes CASSSLGHLNTEAFF.

CDR3 DNA sequence: TGTGCCAGCAGGGAGAAGGGGGGGGGCGGGGGGGCAGATACGCAGTATTTT. As protein: CASREKGGGGGADTQYF. This sequence joins TRBV9 and TRBJ2-3; 9 positions match TRBD2. This CDR3 contains 17 residues. Looked up from germline, CDR1 is SGDLS and CDR2 is YYNGEE. The trim removed 5 bases at V and 4 bases at J, leaving 14 bases unmatched.

A few counts support this clonotype. The rearrangement uses TRBV25-1 and TRBJ2-1; TRBD2 agrees at 7 bases. V dropped 2 bases and J dropped 5; count of bases not matched to a gene: 9. Germline V CDR1 and CDR2: MGHDK, SYGVNS. The CDR3 totals 16 residues. CDR3 DNA sequence: TGTGCCAGCAGTGAACGGGAGGCAGGGCTTCACAATGAGCAGTTCTTC. Translated: CASSEREAGLHNEQFF.

The chain joins TRBV7-9 to TRBJ2-4, with 8 bases fitting TRBD1. The CDR3 totals 16 residues. V shed 4 bases, J shed 9 bases, and the junction held 14 bases outside the gene matches. Germline CDR1 and CDR2: SEHNR and FQNEAQ (reference sequence). CDR3 loop: CASSSTSDRAFGIQYF. The CDR3 coding sequence is TGTGCCAGCAGCTCCACTTCGGACAGGGCATTCGGCATTCAGTACTTC.

The chain combines TRBV27 with TRBJ2-3; 11 positions agree with TRBD2. CDR1 is MNHEY and CDR2 is SMNVEV in the germline V gene (reference sequence). The CDR3 covers 17 residues. The trim removed 3 bases at V and 6 bases at J, leaving 11 bases unmatched. The CDR3 loop is CASSFLSSGGPEDTQYF. The CDR3 DNA sequence: TGTGCCAGCAGTTTCTTATCTAGCGGGGGGCCGGAGGATACGCAGTATTTT.

This clonotype was seen only a few times. The chain is built from TRBV28 and TRBJ2-7, with D possibly TRBD1 on 6 matching bases. Deletions cut 2 bases from V and 3 bases from J, with 8 bases between. Germline CDR1 is MDHEN and CDR2 is SYDVKM. This CDR3 contains 13 residues. The CDR3 DNA is TGTGCCAGCAGTTTACGCAGGGGCTACGAGCAGTACGTC. Translated: CASSLRRGYEQYV.

This clonotype was picked up a small number of times. The chain carries TRBV5-1 and TRBJ1-5, with a possible D match to TRBD1 (6 bases). This CDR3 spans 15 amino acids. The germline CDR1 and CDR2 sequences are SGHRS and YFSETQ. Deletions cut 9 bases from V and 0 bases from J, with 16 bases between. The CDR3 DNA is TGCGCCACTGCCTGGGGGCCTTATAGCAATCAGCCCCAGCATTTT. Protein product: CATAWGPYSNQPQHF.

V and J are TRBV27 and TRBJ2-1; D is possibly TRBD2 (6 bases). Germline V lookup: CDR1 MNHEY, CDR2 SMNVEV (reference sequence). The CDR3 length is 15 residues. Trimming stripped 2 bases from V and 8 bases from J, with 16 bases between. The CDR3 DNA is TGTGCCAGCAGTTTAGTGCTTGGAGGGTGGGATGAGCAGTTCTTC. Residues: CASSLVLGGWDEQFF.